This TCR beta chain appears in the sequencing data of a study of identical twins. General study findings and limits: Sequences that were out-of-frame, alpha and twin-shared displayed an excess of low generation probability. High-abundance cord blood beta clonotypes had fewer insertions; memory repertoires showed none.

This clonotype came up a few times. The antigen is unknown. TCRdb re-called the 5' RACE reads with MiXCR, one entry per CDR3 protein. The sample shows some 500,000 distinct CDR3 sequences, approximately 22% of them seen only once. The CDR3 spans 16 residues. From germline, CDR1 is MNHEY and CDR2 SVGEGT. Trimming left V 6 bases short and J 4 bases short, with 22 bases between. These same records also appear under a second study, on T cells expressing NK-cell markers.

Source material: CD4+ T cells sorted from blood. This TCR derives from a woman between 18 and 30 years old in good health. This sequence joins TRBV6-2 or TRBV6-3 and TRBJ2-7, with D perhaps matching TRBD2 (6 bases). The DNA for the CDR3 is TGTGCCAGCAGCTCCCGGATGGTAACCGGGGGATACGAGCAGTACTTC. Amino acids: CASSSRMVTGGYEQYF.